This T cell receptor beta chain is from a study of blood T cell repertoires in COVID-19. The CDR3 is 18 residues long. TCRdb keeps only in-frame clones here, not all; method: immunoSEQ multiplex PCR. The sample yields over 90,000 clones, approximately 82% seen once. This clonotype was obtained from a man aged 45-65 years with active or convalescent COVID-19. What was sequenced was peripheral blood. V and J are TRBV21-1 and TRBJ1-2; the D call of TRBD1 is as the table states it, not checked on the DNA. TRBV21-1 is a pseudogene. CDR3 region: CASSPPYGDRGVNYGYTF. CDR3 coding DNA: TGTGCCAGCAGCCCCCCATACGGGGACAGGGGGGTAAACTATGGCTACACCTTC.